This record looks at one T cell receptor (beta chain) sequence and its context. Antigen specificity is unknown. The PCR made use of 60 Vbeta and 13 Jbeta primers. The method was immunoSEQ multiplex PCR; TCRdb's version includes in-frame clones alone and lacks a portion of them. This sample yields about 31,000 clones, of which about 86% are seen a single time; under 3% belongs to the top ten. The sample is drawn from a study of cytomegalovirus exposure and HLA in healthy donors. The CDR3 sequence is 16 residues long. The germline V gene has CDR1 SNHLY and CDR2 FYNNEI. The trim removed 7 bases at V and 6 bases at J, leaving 15 bases unmatched. Whole-study findings and limits: Most CMV-associated TCR beta chains appeared HLA-restricted in a later analysis. Researchers catalogued approximately 170 TCR beta chains as cytomegalovirus-associated. Most TCR beta V segments were productive about 90% or about 30% of the time in an earlier analysis. In a later analysis, specific HLA alleles were associated with over 15,000 TCR beta sequences at a 0.05 false discovery rate.

Sequencing input: PBMCs. The chain links TRBV2 to TRBJ1-5, with 7 bases fitting TRBD1. The sequence was collected from a boy aged 10-17 years in good health and CMV-seronegative. In DNA, the CDR3 is TGTGCCAGCACCCCAAAGCTGGGACAGCACATTCAGCCCCAGCATTTT. Amino acid sequence: CASTPKLGQHIQPQHF.